Reported below is one T cell receptor (beta chain). No antigen is known for it. Base qualities were left out, and no much larger clone turns up one base away. The CDR3, from cysteine to phenylalanine, totals 14 residues. The DNA shown is the 42-base CDR3, in frame from base 1. V was cut back by 3 bases and J by 4 bases, leaving a gap of 12 bases between them. Library method: PCR. The sample was run on an Illumina HiSeq 2500. TCR library preparation used molecular barcoding, with unique molecular identifiers applied to normalize quantification of the TCRbeta repertoire. Starting from the raw public reads, TCRdb applied fastp trimming at Q25, assembled clones with MiXCR and retained in-frame beta chains. Under each unique CDR3 protein, matching rows form one entry showing the most common genes and DNA. For this sample there are tens of thousands of distinct CDR3 sequences; 35% to 55% appear just once. In total, the top ten clones hold more than 95% of the sample.

The sample originates from a study of T-cell reconstitution after alpha-beta-depleted transplantation in children (dated by TCRdb to 2015 to 2016). Notes on the research overall: The study quantitatively tracked T-cell immune reconstitution after TCRalphabeta/CD19-depleted allogeneic hematopoietic cell transplantation in children using TCR repertoire profiling.

What this sample's treatment or condition label stands for: allogeneic hematopoietic cell transplantation with graft depleted of TCRalphabeta T cells and CD19 B cells. Transplant recipients were children who received TCRalphabeta/CD19-depleted allogeneic hematopoietic cell grafts. Overall results and qualifications from the work: The apparently early alphabetaT-cell count recovery about two months after transplant was reportedly dependent on only several hundred rapidly expanded clones derived from non-depleted graft cells. In some patients, high TCRbeta diversity at day 60 was attributed to recipient T cells and intrathymic progenitors that had survived conditioning. Over the following months the frequencies of hyperexpanded clones went down, and after one year T-cell counts and TCRbeta diversity were mostly credited to newly produced T cells.

This receptor chain uses TRBV12-3 or TRBV12-4 and TRBJ2-5, with the D call perhaps TRBD1 or TRBD2, each one matching 6 bases. The origin of this receptor is a male patient younger than 18 who had a stem cell transplant for acute lymphoblastic leukemia, so the T cells may come from the graft donor. The specimen was PBMCs, mostly from graft donor cells, collected 360 days after TCRalphabeta/CD19-depleted stem cell transplant. Here the CDR3 is given as CASSFFRGGETQYF. The bases are TGTGCCAGCAGTTTTTTCAGGGGAGGAGAGACCCAGTACTTC.